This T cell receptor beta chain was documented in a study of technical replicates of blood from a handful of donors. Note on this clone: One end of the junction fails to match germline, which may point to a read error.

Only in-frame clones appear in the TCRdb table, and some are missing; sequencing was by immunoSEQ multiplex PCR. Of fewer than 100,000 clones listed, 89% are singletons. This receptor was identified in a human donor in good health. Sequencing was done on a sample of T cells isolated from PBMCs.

The CDR3 coding sequence is TGTGCTAGCAGCTGGGCTAGCGGAGAGACCCAGTACTTC. This sequence encodes CASSWASGETQYF. V and J are TRBV7-7 and TRBJ2-5; 7 nucleotides line up with TRBD2. Germline CDR1 reads SSHAT; CDR2 reads FNYEAQ (reference sequence). The CDR3 runs 13 residues.